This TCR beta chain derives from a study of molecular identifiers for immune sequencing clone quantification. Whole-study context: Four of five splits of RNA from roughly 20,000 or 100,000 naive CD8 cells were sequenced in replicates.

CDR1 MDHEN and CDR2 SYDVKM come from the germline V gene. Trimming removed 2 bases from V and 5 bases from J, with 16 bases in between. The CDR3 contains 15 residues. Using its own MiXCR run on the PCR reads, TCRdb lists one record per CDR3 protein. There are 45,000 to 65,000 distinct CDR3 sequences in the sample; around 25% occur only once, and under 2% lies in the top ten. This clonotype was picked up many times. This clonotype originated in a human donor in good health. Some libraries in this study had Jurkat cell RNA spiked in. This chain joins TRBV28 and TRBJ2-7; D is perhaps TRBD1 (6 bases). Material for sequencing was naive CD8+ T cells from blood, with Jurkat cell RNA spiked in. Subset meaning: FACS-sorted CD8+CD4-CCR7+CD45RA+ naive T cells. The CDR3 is CASSLSLLGAHEQYF. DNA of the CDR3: TGTGCCAGCAGTTTAAGCTTGCTGGGGGCCCACGAGCAGTACTTC. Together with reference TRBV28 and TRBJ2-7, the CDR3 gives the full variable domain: DVKVTQSSRYLVKRTGEKVFLECVQDMDHENMFWYRQDPGLGLRLIYFSYDVKMKEKGDIPEGYSVSREKKERFSLILESASTNQTSMYLCASSLSLLGAHEQYFGPGTRLTVT.